This TCR beta chain came from a study of T cells in Graves' hyperthyroidism and ophthalmopathy. Study findings and constraints: Most clonotypes expanded in thyroid above 0.001 were likewise present in blood.

Only a few counts were recorded for this clonotype. Its antigen is unknown. Amplification of TCR beta CDR3 regions was performed using RNA transcripts as template. An initial round of RT-PCR targeting the TCR CDR3 relied on the HTBI primer set. Using its own MiXCR run on the multiplex PCR reads, TCRdb lists one record per CDR3 protein. The data show approximately 530,000 distinct CDR3 sequences, roughly a sixth seen once. Stable disease denoted Graves' hyperthyroidism without ophthalmopathy progression within 18 months. The CDR3 contains 17 residues. Germline loops: CDR1 MNHEY, CDR2 SMNVEV (reference sequence). With 3 bases removed from V and 3 bases from J, the gap between germline ends came to 21 bases.

The rearrangement links TRBV27 to TRBJ2-7; D is unresolved. The origin of this receptor is a woman in her late teens or twenties with Graves' hyperthyroidism. The sequencing sample was made of blood. The CDR3 spells CASSFFHTPGSDYEQYF. The DNA for the CDR3 is TGTGCCAGCAGTTTCTTCCATACCCCGGGTAGTGACTACGAGCAGTACTTC.